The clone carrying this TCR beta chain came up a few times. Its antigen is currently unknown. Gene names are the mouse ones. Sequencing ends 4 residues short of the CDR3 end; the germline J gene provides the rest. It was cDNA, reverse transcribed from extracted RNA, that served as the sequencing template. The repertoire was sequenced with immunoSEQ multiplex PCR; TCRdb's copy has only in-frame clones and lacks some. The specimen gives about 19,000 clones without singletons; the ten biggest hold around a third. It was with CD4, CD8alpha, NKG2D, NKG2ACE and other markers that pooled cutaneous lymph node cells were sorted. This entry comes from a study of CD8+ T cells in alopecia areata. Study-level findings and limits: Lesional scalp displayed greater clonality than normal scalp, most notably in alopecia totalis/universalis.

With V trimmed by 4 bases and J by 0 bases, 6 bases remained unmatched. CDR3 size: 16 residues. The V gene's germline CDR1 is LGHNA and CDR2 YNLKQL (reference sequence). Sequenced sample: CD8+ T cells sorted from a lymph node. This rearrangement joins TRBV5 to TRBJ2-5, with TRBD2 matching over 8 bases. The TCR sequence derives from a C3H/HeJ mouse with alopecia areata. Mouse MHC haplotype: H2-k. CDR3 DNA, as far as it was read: TGTGCCAGCAGCCCCCCGGGGGGGCGAAACCAAGAC. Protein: CASSPPGGRNQD. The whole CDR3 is CASSPPGGRNQDTQYF.